The 24 T cell receptor beta chains in this list originate from one sample, sequenced in a study of cytomegalovirus exposure and HLA in healthy donors. Use of 60 Vbeta and 13 Jbeta primers characterized the PCR. The method was immunoSEQ multiplex PCR; TCRdb's version includes in-frame clones alone and lacks a portion of them. The sample carries about 150,000 clones, 77% recorded once. Source material: PBMCs. These receptors were collected from a male donor in good health and CMV-seronegative.

This clone was recorded once. The gene calls are TRBV5-6 and TRBJ2-7; D remains ambiguous. This CDR3 comprises 14 residues. Germline CDR1 and CDR2: SGHDT and YYEEEE. V lost 0 bases to trimming and J lost 4 bases, with 11 bases between them. The CDR3 DNA sequence: TGTGCCAGCAGCTTGGGTGGAGTCCGGTACGAGCAGTACTTC. Translation: CASSLGGVRYEQYF.

The chain recombines TRBV7-8 with TRBJ2-7; D may be TRBD1 (6 bases). This CDR3 has 14 residues. V was clipped by 0 bases and J by 2 bases, with 8 bases between them. CDR1 and CDR2 from the germline V gene are SGHVS and FQNEAQ. CDR3 DNA: TGTGCCAGCAGCTTAGCCTGGACAGCCTACGAGCAGTACTTC. Translation: CASSLAWTAYEQYF. The whole variable domain, filled in from reference TRBV7-8 and TRBJ2-7, reads GAGVSQSPRYKVAKRGQDVALRCDPISGHVSLFWYQQALGQGPEFLTYFQNEAQLDKSGLPSDRFFAERPEGSVSTLKIQRTQQEDSAVYLCASSLAWTAYEQYFGPGTRLTVT.

This clone appeared a single time. V gene TRBV7-6 combines with J gene TRBJ2-5, with TRBD2 matching over 11 bases. V was clipped by 3 bases and J by 4 bases; unmatched bases: 1. CDR1 and CDR2 (germline): SGHVS, FNYEAQ. CDR3 size: 14 residues. CDR3 in amino acids: CASSFTSGRETQYF. CDR3 bases: TGTGCCAGCAGCTTCACTAGCGGGAGAGAGACCCAGTACTTC.

CDR3 sequence reads: CASRFNREPNTEAFF. DNA of the CDR3: TGTGCCAGCAGATTTAACAGAGAACCGAACACTGAAGCTTTCTTT. The V and J genes are TRBV6-5 and TRBJ1-1; D is ambiguous. V lost 6 bases and J 1 base, leaving 15 bases between the germline ends. CDR1 and CDR2 (germline): MNHEY, SVGAGI. The CDR3 runs 15 residues.

The J gene is TRBJ2-1, the V gene TRBV19; the match to TRBD2 covers 9 bases. The CDR3 sequence is 18 residues long. V lost 7 bases and J lost 5; bases outside the gene matches: 18. From germline, CDR1 is LNHDA and CDR2 SQIVND (reference sequence). CDR3 residues: CASIWNSGRGKQDNEQFF. For the CDR3, the DNA is TGTGCCAGTATCTGGAATAGCGGGAGAGGTAAACAGGACAATGAGCAGTTCTTC.

The chain uses TRBV7-3 and TRBJ1-2; 8 positions match TRBD1. In germline, CDR1 is SGHTA, CDR2 FQGTGA. V lost 3 bases, J lost 8 bases, and 11 bases stayed unmatched. The length of the CDR3 is 15 residues. CDR3 amino acids: CASSFPGTGSGGYTF. As DNA, the CDR3 is TGTGCCAGCAGCTTTCCTGGGACAGGATCGGGAGGCTACACCTTC.

This chain connects TRBV12-5 to TRBJ2-3, with D possibly being TRBD2 (7 bases). Trimming took 5 bases from V and 4 from J, leaving 13 bases between them. This CDR3 has 14 residues. Germline-derived CDR1 and CDR2 are LGHNT and FRNRAP. This CDR3 reads CASGPGEGADTQYF. As DNA, the CDR3 is TGTGCTAGTGGTCCAGGGGAGGGGGCAGATACGCAGTATTTT.

To note about this clone: A junction end diverges from the germline sequence, so it may reflect a read error. CDR3 sequence (DNA): TGTGCCAGCAGCTTAACGGCTGGGGCCAACGGCCTGACTTTC. It is translated as CASSLTAGANGLTF. The rearrangement links TRBV7-8 to TRBJ2-6; the D gene is possibly TRBD1 (5 bases). CDR1 is SGHVS and CDR2 is FQNEAQ in the germline V gene. The CDR3 is 14 amino acids. The full variable domain, completed using reference TRBV7-8 and TRBJ2-6, is GAGVSQSPRYKVAKRGQDVALRCDPISGHVSLFWYQQALGQGPEFLTYFQNEAQLDKSGLPSDRFFAERPEGSVSTLKIQRTQQEDSAVYLCASSLTAGANGLTFGAGSRLTVL.

Concerning this clone itself: One end of the junction is discordant with germline, which a read error may explain. V and J are TRBV7-9 and TRBJ2-7; D is unclear. This CDR3 has 13 amino acids. The germline CDR1 and CDR2 sequences are SEHNR and FQNEAQ (reference sequence). CDR3: CSSSLVSSYEQYF. DNA of the CDR3: TGTTCCAGCAGCTTAGTGAGCTCCTACGAGCAGTACTTC.

The chain uses TRBV6-6 and TRBJ1-1, with 7 bases that match TRBD1. V was clipped by 6 bases and J by 6 bases; unmatched bases: 10. The CDR3 covers 14 residues. CDR1 and CDR2 from the germline V gene are MNHNY and SVGAGI (reference sequence). As DNA, the CDR3 is TGTGCCAGCAGAGACAGGGTTGGGTCCGCTGAAGCTTTCTTT. It is translated as CASRDRVGSAEAFF.

This clone was counted a single time. The rearrangement uses TRBV4-1 and TRBJ2-7, with no clear D. CDR1 MGHRA and CDR2 YSYEKL come from the germline V gene. This CDR3 is built from 16 residues. V was shortened by 4 bases and J by 6 bases, with 22 bases between the two germline ends. In nucleotides, the CDR3 is TGCGCCAGCAGCCCTCAGAGCGAGGAGTGGTTGCGCGAGCAGTACTTC. It is translated as CASSPQSEEWLREQYF.

V gene TRBV7-9 combines with J gene TRBJ1-6, with D possibly matching TRBD1 (5 bases). From germline, CDR1 is SEHNR and CDR2 FQNEAQ (reference sequence). The CDR3 length is 14 residues. V lost 6 bases and J 8 bases, leaving 14 bases between the germline ends. The CDR3 nucleotides are TGTGCCAGCAGGCCAAACGCAGGGTATTCACCCCTCCACTTT. This codes for CASRPNAGYSPLHF.

The rearrangement joins TRBV5-4 to TRBJ1-1, with TRBD1 matching over 7 bases. Germline V gene data show CDR1 as SGHNT and CDR2 as YYREEE (reference sequence). The trim removed 0 bases at V and 5 bases at J, leaving 7 bases unmatched. The CDR3 loop spans 15 amino acids. CDR3 loop: CASSLAKGAYTEAFF. CDR3 nucleotide sequence: TGTGCCAGCAGCTTGGCGAAGGGGGCCTATACTGAAGCTTTCTTT.

The chain is built from TRBV2 and TRBJ2-3; 7 bases align to TRBD2. The CDR3 consists of 17 residues. Germline lookup yields CDR1 SNHLY and CDR2 FYNNEI. V trimming: 3 bases; J trimming: 0 bases; junction bases outside the gene matches: 9. CDR3 protein: CASSERSGRRSTDTQYF. Here the CDR3 DNA reads TGTGCCAGCAGTGAGAGGTCCGGGAGGAGGAGCACAGATACGCAGTATTTT.

The CDR3 spells CASSTVGQDETQYF. Written as DNA, the CDR3 is TGCGCCAGCAGCACGGTGGGACAGGACGAGACCCAGTACTTC. The genes are TRBV5-1 and TRBJ2-5, with 8 bases aligning to TRBD1. The V segment lost 4 bases and the J segment 5 bases; nucleotides outside the gene matches: 7. This CDR3 is 14 amino acids long. Germline V gene sequence: CDR1 SGHRS, CDR2 YFSETQ.

This rearrangement joins TRBV4-2 to TRBJ1-5; TRBD1 is a possible D gene (6 bases). The V gene's germline CDR1 is LGHNA and CDR2 YNFKEQ. This CDR3 has 17 residues. With 0 bases removed from V and 6 bases from J, the gap between germline ends came to 18 bases. Here the CDR3 reads CASSQEENRAATQPQHF. The CDR3 region has the DNA TGTGCCAGCAGCCAAGAGGAAAACAGGGCGGCAACTCAGCCCCAGCATTTT.

The CDR3 DNA follows: TGTGCCAGCAGCCTAGCCGGGACAGGGGGGTACGAGCAGTACTTC. Encoded protein: CASSLAGTGGYEQYF. The rearrangement joins TRBV11-3 to TRBJ2-7; 11 nucleotides match TRBD1. The V segment lost 5 bases and the J segment 4 bases; nucleotides outside the gene matches: 7. The CDR3 consists of 15 residues. Germline lookup yields CDR1 SGHNT and CDR2 YENEEA. The full variable domain, with the rest looked up from reference TRBV11-3 and TRBJ2-7, is EAGVVQSPRYKIIEKKQPVAFWCNPISGHNTLYWYLQNLGQGPELLIRYENEEAVDDSQLPKDRFSAERLKGVDSTLKIQPAELGDSAVYLCASSLAGTGGYEQYFGPGTRLTVT.

The chain couples TRBV4-2 to TRBJ2-5, with 9 bases matching TRBD1. The CDR3 contains 17 residues. The J segment lost 3 bases and the V segment lost 3 bases, leaving 11 bases of the junction unmatched. Germline V gene lookup returns CDR1 LGHNA and CDR2 YNFKEQ. As DNA, the CDR3 is TGTGCCAGCAGCCAGGACCTACAGGGGGCACAAAAAGAGACCCAGTACTTC. This translates into CASSQDLQGAQKETQYF.

V gene TRBV9 combines with J gene TRBJ2-3; 11 bases are a match to TRBD2. From germline, CDR1 is SGDLS and CDR2 YYNGEE. There are 15 residues in the CDR3. Trimming took 4 bases from V and 3 from J; bases not matched to a gene: 4. The CDR3 coding sequence is TGTGCCAGCAGCCCCCGACTAGCGGGGACAGATACGCAGTATTTT. It is translated as CASSPRLAGTDTQYF.

The chain employs TRBV7-9 and TRBJ1-2; TRBD1 matches at 10 bases. The CDR3 covers 16 residues. Losses at the gene ends were 5 bases for V and 0 bases for J; bases not matched to a gene: 6. Germline V gene sequence: CDR1 SEHNR, CDR2 FQNEAQ (reference sequence). CDR3 amino acids: CASSHGQGGTNYGYTF. CDR3 coding DNA: TGTGCCAGCAGCCACGGACAGGGGGGGACTAACTATGGCTACACCTTC. The entire variable domain, with the rest obtained from reference TRBV7-9 and TRBJ1-2, is as follows: DTGVSQNPRHKITKRGQNVTFRCDPISEHNRLYWYRQTLGQGPEFLTYFQNEAQLEKSRLLSDRFSAERPKGSFSTLEIQRTEQGDSAMYLCASSHGQGGTNYGYTFGSGTRLTVV.

The chain links TRBV10-2 to TRBJ2-7; TRBD1 matches 7 bases. CDR3 length equals 13 residues. Germline V lookup: CDR1 WSHSY, CDR2 SAAADI. After removal of 7 bases from V and 2 bases from J, the junction contained 5 bases not matched to a gene. CDR3: CASNSGQPYEQYF. CDR3 DNA: TGCGCCAGCAATTCGGGACAGCCCTACGAGCAGTACTTC.

This clone was detected a few times. The chain employs TRBV9 and TRBJ2-5; 8 bases agree with TRBD1. CDR1 is SGDLS, CDR2 YYNGEE, per germline. V was clipped by 4 bases and J by 3 bases; unmatched bases: 11. This CDR3 is 16 amino acids long. CDR3 sequence: CASSPGGGLPKETQYF. The CDR3 DNA is TGTGCCAGCAGCCCAGGGGGCGGGCTCCCTAAAGAGACCCAGTACTTC. Together with reference TRBV9 and TRBJ2-5, the CDR3 gives the full variable domain: DSGVTQTPKHLITATGQRVTLRCSPRSGDLSVYWYQQSLDQGLQFLIQYYNGEERAKGNILERFSAQQFPDLHSELNLSSLELGDSALYFCASSPGGGLPKETQYFGPGTRLLVL.

V is TRBV7-3 and J is TRBJ2-3; 10 bases are shared with TRBD1. J was trimmed by 4 bases and V by 6 bases; bases with no gene match: 10. This CDR3 contains 16 residues. Germline lookup yields CDR1 SGHTA and CDR2 FQGTGA. This CDR3 reads CASSKTPDRGADTQYF. The CDR3 DNA follows: TGTGCCAGCAGTAAAACCCCGGACAGGGGGGCAGATACGCAGTATTTT. Full variable domain (outside the CDR3, taken from reference TRBV7-3 and TRBJ2-3): GAGVSQTPSNKVTEKGKYVELRCDPISGHTALYWYRQSLGQGPEFLIYFQGTGAADDSGLPNDRFFAVRPEGSVSTLKIQRTERGDSAVYLCASSKTPDRGADTQYFGPGTRLTVL.

This chain uses TRBV5-4 with TRBJ1-2; weak D call: TRBD1 (6 bases). CDR1 and CDR2 (germline): SGHNT, YYREEE (reference sequence). The CDR3 extends over 15 amino acids. V dropped 0 bases and J dropped 4 bases, with 13 bases sitting between them. DNA for the CDR3: TGTGCCAGCAGCTTGGCGGGGGGGCAGGGCTATGGCTACACCTTC. It yields the protein CASSLAGGQGYGYTF.